Each of the 7 T cell receptor beta chains below was sequenced from the same sample in a study of identical twins. In TCRdb, the 5' RACE reads were re-called with MiXCR into one record per CDR3 protein. The data contain 420,000 or so distinct CDR3 sequences, around a sixth of them singletons. The source material was naive T cells sorted from blood. These receptors originate from a man aged 45-65 years in good health.

The chain recombines TRBV28 with TRBJ2-7; D possibly corresponds to TRBD2 (6 bases). CDR3 length: 13 amino acids. Germline-derived CDR1 and CDR2 are MDHEN and SYDVKM. Trimming took off 6 bases at V and 7 bases at J, with 16 bases between the two ends. CDR3 protein: CASSRDWRSEQYF. The DNA for the CDR3 is TGTGCCAGCAGCCGGGACTGGAGATCGGAGCAGTACTTC.

The chain links TRBV6-2 or TRBV6-3 to TRBJ2-1; D tentatively reads TRBD1 or TRBD2 (5 bases each). The germline V and J ends were trimmed by 3 bases and 6 bases, with 15 bases remaining between them. Per germline, CDR1 MNHEY and CDR2 SVGEGT. CDR3 length: 15 amino acids. The CDR3 reads CASSYGGGRFNEQFF. The CDR3, as DNA: TGTGCCAGCAGTTATGGTGGGGGACGTTTCAATGAGCAGTTCTTC.

This chain links TRBV7-2 with TRBJ2-7, with TRBD2 matching 9 bases. Trimming removed 5 bases from V and 2 bases from J; junction bases left unmatched: 7. The germline gives CDR1 SGHTA, CDR2 FQGNSA. This CDR3 is built from 15 residues. CDR3 protein: CASSHSGGRTYEQYF. CDR3 nucleotides: TGTGCCAGCAGCCATAGCGGGGGCAGGACCTACGAGCAGTACTTC.

This clonotype was found a few times. This chain connects TRBV6-1 to TRBJ2-1, with 10 bases fitting TRBD2. The V segment lost 6 bases and the J segment 9 bases; nucleotides outside the gene matches: 11. The CDR3 sequence is 15 residues long. The germline gives CDR1 MNHNS, CDR2 SASEGT. The CDR3 coding sequence is TGTGCCAGCAGAAGGAGCGGGGGGGCCGAGTTTGAGCAGTTCTTC. It yields the protein CASRRSGGAEFEQFF.

The chain is built from TRBV5-1 and TRBJ2-1; no clear D. The germline V gene encodes CDR1 SGHRS and CDR2 YFSETQ. The CDR3 runs 14 residues. The ends were cut back, 0 bases at V and 5 bases at J, with 9 bases in the middle. Written as DNA, the CDR3 is TGCGCCAGCAGCTTGGACCGACTGAACAATGAGCAGTTCTTC. Its translation is CASSLDRLNNEQFF. Variable domain in full (rest from reference TRBV5-1 and TRBJ2-1): KAGVTQTPRYLIKTRGQQVTLSCSPISGHRSVSWYQQTPGQGLQFLFEYFSETQRNKGNFPGRFSGRQFSNSRSEMNVSTLELGDSALYLCASSLDRLNNEQFFGPGTRLTVL.

The V call is TRBV28, the J call TRBJ2-3; D not certain. The germline CDR1 and CDR2 sequences are MDHEN and SYDVKM. This CDR3 has 13 residues. Trimming cost V 6 bases and J 2 bases, with 9 bases left between them. The chain's CDR3 is CASRKSVTDTQYF. CDR3 DNA sequence: TGTGCCAGCAGGAAGAGTGTCACAGATACGCAGTATTTT.

This chain uses TRBV29-1 with TRBJ2-5; 9 nucleotides line up with TRBD2. The ends lost 8 bases at V and 2 bases at J; junction bases unmatched: 6. The CDR3 is made up of 13 amino acids. The germline CDR1 and CDR2 sequences are SQVTM and ANQGSEA. The CDR3: CSKRLAEQETQYF. Here the CDR3 DNA reads TGCAGCAAACGACTAGCGGAGCAAGAGACCCAGTACTTC.